This paragraph reports one TCR beta chain. The target antigen is unknown. Germline lookup yields CDR1 LGHNA and CDR2 YSLEER. This CDR3 comprises 15 residues. V gave up 1 base and J gave up 9 bases, with 13 bases separating them. This record comes from a study of cytomegalovirus exposure and HLA in healthy donors. Regarding the study as a whole: Most subjects had HLA-A and HLA-B alleles reportedly predicted accurately by TCR beta sequences. Per a prior analysis, the majority of TCR beta V segments were productive roughly 90% or roughly 30% of the time.

Everyone who donated was a healthy bone marrow donor. The primer mix had 60 Vbeta and 13 Jbeta primers. Repertoires were generated with immunoSEQ multiplex PCR, while TCRdb's copy carries only in-frame clones and drops some. This table holds some 91,000 clones, roughly two thirds found once. The receptor was derived from a human donor in good health. Sequenced input: PBMCs. This chain links TRBV4-3 with TRBJ1-6, with a possible D match to TRBD1 (6 bases). DNA of the CDR3: TGCGCCAGCAGCCAAGTGGAGACAGGAGCTTCACCCCTCCACTTT. Amino acid sequence: CASSQVETGASPLHF.